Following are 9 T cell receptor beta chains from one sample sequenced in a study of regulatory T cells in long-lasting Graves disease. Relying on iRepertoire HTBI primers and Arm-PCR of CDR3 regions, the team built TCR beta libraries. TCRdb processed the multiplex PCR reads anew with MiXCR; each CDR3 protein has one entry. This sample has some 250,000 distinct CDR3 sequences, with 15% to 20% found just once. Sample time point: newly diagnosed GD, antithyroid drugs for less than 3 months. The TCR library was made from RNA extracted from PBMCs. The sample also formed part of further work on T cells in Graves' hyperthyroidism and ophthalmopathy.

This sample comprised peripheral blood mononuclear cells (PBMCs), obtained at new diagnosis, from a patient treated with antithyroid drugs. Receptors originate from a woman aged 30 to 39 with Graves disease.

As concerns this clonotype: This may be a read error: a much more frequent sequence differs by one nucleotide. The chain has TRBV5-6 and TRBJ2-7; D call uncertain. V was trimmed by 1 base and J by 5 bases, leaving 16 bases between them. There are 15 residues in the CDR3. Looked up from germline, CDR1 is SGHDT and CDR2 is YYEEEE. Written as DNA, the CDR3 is TGTGCCAGCAGCTTGTTGGGTCGAACCCTCCACGAGCAGTACTTC. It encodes CASSLLGRTLHEQYF.

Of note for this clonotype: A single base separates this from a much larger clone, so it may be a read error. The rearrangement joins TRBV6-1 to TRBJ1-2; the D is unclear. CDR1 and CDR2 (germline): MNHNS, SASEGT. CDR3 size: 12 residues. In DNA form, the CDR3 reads TGTGCCAGCAGTGACATTGGCTATGGCAACACCTTC. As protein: CASSDIGYGNTF.

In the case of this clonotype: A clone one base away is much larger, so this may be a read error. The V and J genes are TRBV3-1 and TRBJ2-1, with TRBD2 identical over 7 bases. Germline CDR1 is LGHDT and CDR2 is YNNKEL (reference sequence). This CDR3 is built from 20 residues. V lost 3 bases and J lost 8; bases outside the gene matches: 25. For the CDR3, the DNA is TGTGCCAGCAGCCACCTAACTAGCGCCAGATCACAGGTGGATGTCTATGAGCAGTTCTTC. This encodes CASSHLTSARSQVDVYEQFF.

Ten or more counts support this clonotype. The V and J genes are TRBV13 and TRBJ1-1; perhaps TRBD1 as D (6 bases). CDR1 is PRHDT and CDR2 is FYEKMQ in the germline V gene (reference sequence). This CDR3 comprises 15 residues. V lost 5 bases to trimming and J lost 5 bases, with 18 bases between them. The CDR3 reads CASSTKSQGRTEAFF. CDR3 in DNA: TGTGCCAGCAGCACTAAGTCACAGGGAAGGACTGAAGCTTTCTTT.

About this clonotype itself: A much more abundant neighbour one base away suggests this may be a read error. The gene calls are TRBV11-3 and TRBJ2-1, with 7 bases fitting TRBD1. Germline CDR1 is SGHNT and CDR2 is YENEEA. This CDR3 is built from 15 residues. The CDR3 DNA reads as TGTGTCAGCAGCCAACAGGGGAGTGCCTACAATGAGCAGTTCTTC. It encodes CVSSQQGSAYNEQFF.

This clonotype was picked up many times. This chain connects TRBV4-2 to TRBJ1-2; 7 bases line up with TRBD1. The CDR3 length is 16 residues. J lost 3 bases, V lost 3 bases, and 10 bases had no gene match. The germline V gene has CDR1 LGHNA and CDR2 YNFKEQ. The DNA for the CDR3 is TGTGCCAGCAGCCACGGCAGGGGGGAGCCATACTATGGCTACACCTTC. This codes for CASSHGRGEPYYGYTF.

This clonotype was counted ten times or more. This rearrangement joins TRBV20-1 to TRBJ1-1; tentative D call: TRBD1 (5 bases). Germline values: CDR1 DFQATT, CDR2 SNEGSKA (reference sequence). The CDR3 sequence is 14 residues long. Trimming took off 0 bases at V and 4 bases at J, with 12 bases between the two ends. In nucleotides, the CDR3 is TGCAGTGCTAGAGAGCCGGGGGGGGGCACTGAAGCTTTCTTT. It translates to CSAREPGGGTEAFF.

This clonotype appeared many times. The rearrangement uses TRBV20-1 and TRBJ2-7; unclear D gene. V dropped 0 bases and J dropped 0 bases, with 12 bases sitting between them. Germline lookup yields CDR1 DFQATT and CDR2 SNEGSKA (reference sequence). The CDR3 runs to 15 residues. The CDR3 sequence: CSARETGPSSYEQYF. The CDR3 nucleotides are TGCAGTGCTAGAGAGACCGGACCCTCCTCCTACGAGCAGTACTTC.

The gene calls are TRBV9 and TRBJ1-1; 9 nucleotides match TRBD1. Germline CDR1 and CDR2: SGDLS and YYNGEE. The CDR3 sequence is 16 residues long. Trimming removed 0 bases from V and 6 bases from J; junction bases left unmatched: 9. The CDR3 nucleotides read TGTGCCAGCAGCGTAGGAGAACAGGGGGCGCGCGCTGAAGCTTTCTTT. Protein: CASSVGEQGARAEAFF.